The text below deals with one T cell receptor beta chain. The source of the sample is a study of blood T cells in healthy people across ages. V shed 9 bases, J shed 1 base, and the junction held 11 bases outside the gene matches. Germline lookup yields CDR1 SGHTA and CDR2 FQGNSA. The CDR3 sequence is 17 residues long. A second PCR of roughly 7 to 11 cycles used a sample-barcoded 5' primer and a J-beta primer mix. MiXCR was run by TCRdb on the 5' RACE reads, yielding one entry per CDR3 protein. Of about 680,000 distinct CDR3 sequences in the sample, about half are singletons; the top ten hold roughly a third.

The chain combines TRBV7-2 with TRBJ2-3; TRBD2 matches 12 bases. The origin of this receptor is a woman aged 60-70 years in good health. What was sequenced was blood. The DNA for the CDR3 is TGTGCCAGTAGTCCCGGCGGGACTAGCGGGCGCACAGATACGCAGTATTTT. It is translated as CASSPGGTSGRTDTQYF.